What follows is one T cell receptor beta chain and its context. As yet, its antigen is unknown. At one boundary the junction diverges from the germline segment, which might be a read error. This record comes from a study of T cells and Merkel cell carcinoma outcomes. Study-level results: Repertoire plus T-cell density reportedly predicted Merkel cell carcinoma outcomes.

Germline values: CDR1 SGHTA, CDR2 FQGTGA. This CDR3 has 15 amino acids. Assay used: immunoSEQ multiplex PCR; TCRdb lists only in-frame clones, some missing. The sample records some 13,000 clones, roughly 92% being singletons. The sequenced sample consisted of tumor tissue from Merkel cell carcinoma. V usage is TRBV7-3 and J usage is TRBJ2-3; 7 bases are shared with TRBD1. The clonotype originates from a human donor with Merkel cell carcinoma. CDR3 protein: CVSSLLGQVTDTQYF. CDR3 DNA sequence: TGTGTCAGCAGCTTATTAGGACAGGTCACAGATACGCAGTATTTT.